The 22 T cell receptor beta chains reported below all come from one sample, sequenced in a study of OX40 agonist ivuxolimab in advanced cancers. Receptors were amplified or captured by the immunoSEQ multiplex PCR assay. This immuneACCESS table, as held by TCRdb, lists in-frame sequences with V and J called but not all clones. Of the missing ones, under half trace to an unresolved V gene in checked studies; the others have no known cause. Recorded for this sample are approximately 20,000 clones; about 88% of them occurred a single time. Of the sample, 14% is held by the ten largest clones. The sequencing here drew on CD4+ or CD8+ T cells sorted from blood, taken in a trial of the OX40 agonist ivuxolimab. These receptors came from an adult with an advanced solid tumor such as melanoma, head and neck, liver or kidney cancer.

This clone was seen more than once but under ten times. The rearrangement joins TRBV11-2 to TRBJ2-2, with 7 bases lining up with TRBD1. The CDR3 contains 14 residues. CDR1 is SGHAT, CDR2 FQNNGV, per germline. V shed 5 bases and J 3 bases; nucleotides not matched to a gene: 3. DNA for the CDR3: TGTGCCAGCAGCCCGGGACAGTACACCGGGGAGCTGTTTTTT. The encoded protein is CASSPGQYTGELFF.

V and J are TRBV7-3 and TRBJ1-5, with D possibly being TRBD1 (5 bases). V gave up 4 bases and J gave up 4 bases, with 8 bases separating them. Germline V gives CDR1 SGHTA, CDR2 FQGTGA. This CDR3 region has 13 residues. The CDR3 DNA follows: TGTGCCAGCAGCTCACAGGTTAATCAGCCCCAGCATTTT. Translated, it gives CASSSQVNQPQHF.

J is TRBJ2-7 and V is TRBV4-1, with 10 positions matching TRBD1. The CDR3 consists of 16 residues. In germline, CDR1 is MGHRA, CDR2 YSYEKL. Germline trimming cut 4 bases from V and 5 bases from J; bases unmatched to any gene: 11. The DNA for the CDR3 is TGCGCCAGCAGCCGGGCCTTGACAGGGGGCGCTCACGAGCAGTACTTC. It codes for CASSRALTGGAHEQYF.

Only a few counts were recorded for this clone. This rearrangement joins TRBV5-1 to TRBJ2-1; TRBD1 is a possible D gene (7 bases). Germline assignment: CDR1 SGHRS and CDR2 YFSETQ. The CDR3 is made up of 17 amino acids. Between the trimmed V and J ends, which lost 2 bases and 4 bases, there was a span of 19 bases. The DNA of the CDR3 is TGCGCCAGCAGCTTAACCGCCGTGACAGGGACTTACAATGAGCAGTTCTTC. Its translation: CASSLTAVTGTYNEQFF.

The CDR3 DNA follows: TGTGCCAGCAGTTACCGGCCAGGGCCTAACTATGGCTACACCTTC. This gives the protein CASSYRPGPNYGYTF. The chain uses TRBV6-5 and TRBJ1-2; TRBD1 might be the D (5 bases). Trimming shortened V by 2 bases and J by 0 bases, and 10 bases separated the two germline ends. The CDR3 is 15 residues long. Germline V gene sequence: CDR1 MNHEY, CDR2 SVGAGI.

This chain connects TRBV6-5 to TRBJ2-7; no firm D call. The V end lost 5 bases, the J end lost 7 bases, and 9 bases lay between the germline ends. Germline assignment: CDR1 MNHEY and CDR2 SVGAGI. The CDR3 has 11 amino acids. DNA for the CDR3: TGTGCCAGCAGTGAGAATTCGGAGCAGTACTTC. Its protein product is CASSENSEQYF.

The CDR3 DNA sequence: TGCGCCAGCAGCCGGACCCCGGGACAGTCGAACACCGGGGAGCTGTTTTTT. Translation gives CASSRTPGQSNTGELFF. The chain carries TRBV4-1 and TRBJ2-2; 7 nucleotides line up with TRBD1. J was trimmed by 0 bases and V by 4 bases; bases with no gene match: 8. This CDR3 comprises 17 residues. Per germline, CDR1 MGHRA and CDR2 YSYEKL.

The chain recombines TRBV4-1 with TRBJ2-5; D not certain. The better agreement between TRBJ2-7 and the DNA end casts doubt on the J call. This CDR3 contains 14 residues. Germline CDR1 MGHRA, CDR2 YSYEKL. The CDR3 bases are TGCGCCAGCAGCCTTGAGAGACACGGCTACGAGCAGTACTTC. This codes for CASSLERHGYEQYF.

The chain uses TRBV27 and TRBJ2-7, with D perhaps TRBD1 or TRBD2 (5 bases each). Germline V lookup: CDR1 MNHEY, CDR2 SMNVEV (reference sequence). V dropped 6 bases and J dropped 0 bases, with 12 bases sitting between them. The CDR3 consists of 14 residues. DNA for the CDR3: TGTGCCAGCAGCCGAAAGGGGAGCTCCTACGAGCAGTACTTC. Residues: CASSRKGSSYEQYF.

This rearrangement joins TRBV5-8 to TRBJ2-5; 11 bases match TRBD1. The V gene's germline CDR1 is SGHTS and CDR2 YDEGEE. J lost 4 bases, V lost 2 bases, and 4 bases had no gene match. This CDR3 comprises 15 residues. The CDR3 nucleotides are TGTGCCAGCAGCTTAGGACAGGGGGCCCGAGAGACCCAGTACTTC. Its translation is CASSLGQGARETQYF. Full variable domain (outside the CDR3, taken from reference TRBV5-8 and TRBJ2-5): EAGVTQSPTHLIKTRGQQATLRCSPISGHTSVYWYQQALGLGLQFLLWYDEGEERNRGNFPPRFSGRQFPNYSSELNVNALELEDSALYLCASSLGQGARETQYFGPGTRLLVL.

The J gene is TRBJ2-3, the V gene TRBV7-9; maybe TRBD2 (5 bases). CDR3 length: 14 amino acids. CDR1 and CDR2 (germline): SEHNR, FQNEAQ (reference sequence). Trimming removed 1 base from V and 9 bases from J, with 14 bases in between. The CDR3 nucleotides are TGTGCCAGCAGCTTAGTTTGGGAGAAGGTGACGCAGTATTTT. Protein: CASSLVWEKVTQYF.

The V and J genes are TRBV2 and TRBJ2-5; 10 positions agree with TRBD2. V lost 2 bases and J lost 2; bases outside the gene matches: 8. Germline V gene lookup returns CDR1 SNHLY and CDR2 FYNNEI. This CDR3 has 17 residues. The CDR3 coding sequence is TGTGCCAGCAGTGAATTATCGGGACTAGCGCTACAAGAGACCCAGTACTTC. Translated: CASSELSGLALQETQYF.

The chain carries TRBV7-6 and TRBJ2-7; TRBD1 matches at 8 bases. This CDR3 region has 15 residues. The germline V gene encodes CDR1 SGHVS and CDR2 FNYEAQ. V shed 2 bases, J shed 2 bases, and the junction held 5 bases outside the gene matches. This chain's CDR3 is CASSLSGQGTYEQYF. CDR3 DNA: TGTGCCAGCAGCTTATCCGGACAGGGTACCTACGAGCAGTACTTC.

The rearrangement uses TRBV12-2 and TRBJ2-3; the table names TRBD1, a call not compared with the DNA. TRBV12-2 has pseudogene status. CDR3 length equals 15 residues. The CDR3 loop is CASRLGERRTDTQYF. Written as DNA, the CDR3 is TGTGCAAGTCGCTTGGGCGAGAGACGCACAGATACGCAGTATTTT.

The V call is TRBV28, the J call TRBJ2-1, with D perhaps matching TRBD2 (6 bases). Between the trimmed V and J ends, which lost 2 bases and 8 bases, there was a span of 16 bases. The CDR3 has 15 residues. CDR1 and CDR2 (germline): MDHEN, SYDVKM. The CDR3 nucleotides read TGTGCCAGCAGTTTAGGTGGGGGGATGGGGCATGAGCAGTTCTTC. Translation: CASSLGGGMGHEQFF. The full variable domain, with the rest looked up from reference TRBV28 and TRBJ2-1, is DVKVTQSSRYLVKRTGEKVFLECVQDMDHENMFWYRQDPGLGLRLIYFSYDVKMKEKGDIPEGYSVSREKKERFSLILESASTNQTSMYLCASSLGGGMGHEQFFGPGTRLTVL.

The rearrangement joins TRBV29-1 to TRBJ2-1; D gene uncertain. Trimming removed 6 bases at V and 0 bases at J, with 12 bases between. Germline CDR1 reads SQVTM; CDR2 reads ANQGSEA. There are 14 residues in the CDR3. CDR3 DNA sequence: TGCAGCGTCCGGACGCCCAGCTCCTACAATGAGCAGTTCTTC. Protein: CSVRTPSSYNEQFF.

This clone appeared a few times. V is TRBV4-1 and J is TRBJ1-4; D gene uncertain. The CDR3 runs 17 residues. CDR1 is MGHRA, CDR2 YSYEKL, per germline. V lost 7 bases and J lost 0, with 18 bases in between. The chain's CDR3 is CASISRLAAATNEKLFF. The DNA for the CDR3 is TGCGCCAGCATCAGCAGACTGGCCGCTGCAACTAATGAAAAACTGTTTTTT.

The chain has TRBV6-5 and TRBJ1-4; D unresolved. Trimming left V 0 bases short and J 8 bases short, with 13 bases between. Germline lookup yields CDR1 MNHEY and CDR2 SVGAGI. The CDR3 consists of 15 residues. Here the CDR3 reads CASSYSKGRREKLFF. In DNA form, the CDR3 reads TGTGCCAGCAGTTACTCGAAGGGAAGGAGAGAAAAACTGTTTTTT.

The V call is TRBV11-1, the J call TRBJ2-3, with TRBD1 identical over 7 bases. This CDR3 comprises 14 residues. CDR1 is SGHAT and CDR2 is FQDESV in the germline V gene (reference sequence). Unmatched junction bases numbered 6, after V lost 4 bases and J lost 5 bases. CDR3: CASSSAGGEDTQYF. As DNA, the CDR3 is TGTGCCAGCAGCTCTGCAGGGGGTGAAGATACGCAGTATTTT.

By proportion, this clone is medium-sized. The rearrangement links TRBV9 to TRBJ2-3, with 11 bases lining up with TRBD2. After removal of 4 bases from V and 4 bases from J, the junction contained 8 bases not matched to a gene. The CDR3 contains 16 residues. CDR1 is SGDLS, CDR2 YYNGEE, per germline. The CDR3 loop is CASSSQGLAGSDTQYF. The CDR3 nucleotides read TGTGCCAGCAGCTCACAAGGACTAGCGGGCTCAGATACGCAGTATTTT.

The J gene is TRBJ2-2, the V gene TRBV18; D gene uncertain. Germline-derived CDR1 and CDR2 are KGHSH and LQKENI. This CDR3 is built from 13 residues. Trimming took off 2 bases at V and 5 bases at J, with 6 bases between the two ends. The CDR3 spells CASSPSSTGELFF. The CDR3 coding sequence is TGTGCCAGCTCACCATCGAGTACCGGGGAGCTGTTTTTT.

The chain couples TRBV6-6 to TRBJ1-5; 8 bases are a match to TRBD1. J gave up 0 bases and V 8 bases, and 9 bases lay outside the gene matches. Germline V CDR1 and CDR2: MNHNY, SVGAGI (reference sequence). This CDR3 has 16 amino acids. The CDR3 DNA is TGTGCCAGCGGTATCCCACAGGGGGATAGCAATCAGCCCCAGCATTTT. Protein product: CASGIPQGDSNQPQHF.